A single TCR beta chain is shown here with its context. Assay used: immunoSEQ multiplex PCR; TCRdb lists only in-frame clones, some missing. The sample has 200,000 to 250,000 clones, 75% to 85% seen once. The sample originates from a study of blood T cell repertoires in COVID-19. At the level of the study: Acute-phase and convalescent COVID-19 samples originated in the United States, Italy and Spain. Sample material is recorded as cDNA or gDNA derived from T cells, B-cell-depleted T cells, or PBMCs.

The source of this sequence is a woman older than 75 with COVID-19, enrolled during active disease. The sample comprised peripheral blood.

In DNA form, the CDR3 reads TGTGCCAGCTCACCAGTGGCTCCCTCGTTTGAGCTGTTTTTT. Protein sequence: CASSPVAPSFELFF. The chain joins TRBV18 to TRBJ2-2, with unresolved D. In germline, CDR1 is KGHSH, CDR2 LQKENI. This CDR3 is 14 amino acids long. The V gene lost 2 bases and the J gene lost 11 bases, with 15 bases spanning the gap. Drawing the rest from reference TRBV18 and TRBJ2-2, the complete variable domain is NAGVMQNPRHLVRRRGQEARLRCSPMKGHSHVYWYRQLPEEGLKFMVYLQKENIIDESGMPKERFSAEFPKEGPSILRIQQVVRGDSAAYFCASSPVAPSFELFFGEGSRLTVL.